This T cell receptor beta chain emerged from a study of technical replicates of blood from a handful of donors. Using immunoSEQ multiplex PCR, the repertoire was profiled, and TCRdb retains in-frame clones only, with some absent. Of about 79,000 clones in the sample, under 95% were seen once. There are 15 residues in the CDR3. In germline, CDR1 is MDHEN, CDR2 SYDVKM. The V segment lost 5 bases and the J segment 5 bases; nucleotides outside the gene matches: 11. Specimen: T cells isolated from PBMCs. This sequence originates from a human donor in good health. This sequence joins TRBV28 and TRBJ2-5; 7 bases map to TRBD1. The CDR3 coding sequence is TGTGCCAGCAGTAGGGAGACAGGGCGGGCTGAGACCCAGTACTTC. This gives the protein CASSRETGRAETQYF.